These T cell receptor beta chains were read from a single sample in a study of blood T cell repertoires in COVID-19. Method: immunoSEQ multiplex PCR; TCRdb's copy keeps in-frame clones and lacks some. The sample includes 100,000 to 150,000 clones, roughly 85% of them seen just once. Source material: peripheral blood. The receptor set was obtained from a woman over 75 with COVID-19, enrolled during active disease. Each CDR3 is given with its conserved first and last residue. The order of the fields is J gene, clone size, CDR3 length, V gene, D gene, CDR3 DNA, CDR3 protein. D genes are given only for firm matches. The size of a clone is reported for some rows only, either as once, few or many, or as a class for expanded clones.

j_call: TRBJ2-7
clone_size: -
cdr3_length: 12
v_call: TRBV14
d_call: -
cdr3_nt: TGTGCCAGCAGCCATGGACTCTACGAGCAGTACTTC
cdr3_aa: CASSHGLYEQYF

j_call: TRBJ2-3
clone_size: -
cdr3_length: 17
v_call: TRBV3-1/TRBV3-2
d_call: TRBD2
cdr3_nt: TGTGCCAGCAGCCATGAAACTAGCGGGGCTCGACCAGATACGCAGTATTTT
cdr3_aa: CASSHETSGARPDTQYF

j_call: TRBJ1-4
clone_size: -
cdr3_length: 16
v_call: TRBV19
d_call: -
cdr3_nt: TGTGCCAGTAGTACCCCTCGGGGGTCGGCTAATGAAAAACTGTTTTTT
cdr3_aa: CASSTPRGSANEKLFF

j_call: TRBJ2-7
clone_size: -
cdr3_length: 14
v_call: TRBV19
d_call: TRBD1
cdr3_nt: TGTGCCAGTAGTATCAGGGGGATGTGGGACGAGCAGTACTTC
cdr3_aa: CASSIRGMWDEQYF

j_call: TRBJ1-4
clone_size: few
cdr3_length: 15
v_call: TRBV6-1
d_call: -
cdr3_nt: TGTGCCAGCAGTGATGGCGGTCAGACTAATGAAAAACTGTTTTTT
cdr3_aa: CASSDGGQTNEKLFF

j_call: TRBJ2-5
clone_size: -
cdr3_length: 15
v_call: TRBV10-3
d_call: -
cdr3_nt: TGTGCCATCGGTCGTGGGGCGGGACCACAAGAGACCCAGTACTTC
cdr3_aa: CAIGRGAGPQETQYF

j_call: TRBJ2-7
clone_size: -
cdr3_length: 14
v_call: TRBV6-1
d_call: -
cdr3_nt: TGTGCCAGCAGTGACCCCAACAGCTTCCTACGGCAGTACTTC
cdr3_aa: CASSDPNSFLRQYF

j_call: TRBJ2-4
clone_size: -
cdr3_length: 17
v_call: TRBV2
d_call: TRBD2
cdr3_nt: TGTGCCAGCAGTGGGACTAGCGGGAGGGCGGCCAAAAACATTCAGTACTTC
cdr3_aa: CASSGTSGRAAKNIQYF

j_call: TRBJ2-5
clone_size: few
cdr3_length: 13
v_call: TRBV7-2
d_call: -
cdr3_nt: TGTGCCAGCAGCTTAGTCTACCAAGAGACCCAGTACTTC
cdr3_aa: CASSLVYQETQYF

j_call: TRBJ1-1
clone_size: -
cdr3_length: 15
v_call: TRBV5-1
d_call: -
cdr3_nt: TGCGCCAGCAGCCTCGGGCCAGGGGCTGATATTGAAGCTTTCTTT
cdr3_aa: CASSLGPGADIEAFF

j_call: TRBJ1-3
clone_size: -
cdr3_length: 18
v_call: TRBV19
d_call: -
cdr3_nt: TGTGCCAGTAGTATAGGTCGGACAAGGGCCTCCTCTGGAAACACCATATATTTT
cdr3_aa: CASSIGRTRASSGNTIYF